The table lists the clone carrying this TCR beta chain with a few counts. Its specificity is unknown. The survey-level immunoSEQ assay was used. Clones were sequenced by immunoSEQ multiplex PCR, and TCRdb holds only the in-frame ones, with some missing. The sample carries 40,000 or so clones, around 80% recorded once. The sample originates from a study of STAT5B mutations in CD4+ large granular lymphocyte leukemia. General study points: Without putative leukemic clones, patient CD4-sorted repertoires remained more clonal than healthy CD4+ repertoires.

The sample consisted of CD4+ T cells from blood buffy coats. The receptor was derived from a human donor in good health.

The CDR3 DNA is TGTGCCAGCTCACCAAGATCCTACGAGCAGTACTTC. It encodes CASSPRSYEQYF. The chain employs TRBV18 and TRBJ2-7; unclear D gene. V lost 2 bases and J 1 base, leaving 3 bases between the germline ends. Germline lookup yields CDR1 KGHSH and CDR2 LQKENI. The CDR3 consists of 12 residues.